Included here is one TCR beta chain sequence, with context. Its antigen target is currently unknown. No clone much larger than this one lies a single base away; base qualities are absent. The library was prepared using the immunoSEQ multiplex PCR assay. For the multiplex PCR, a mixture combining 60 forward primers for TCR Vbeta segments and 13 reverse primers for TCR Jbeta segments was used. A multiplex PCR assay on genomic DNA amplified the CDR3 region of rearranged TCR beta genes. The Illumina HiSeq System was used to sequence the amplified TCR beta libraries as 87-base-pair reads. Per the original workflow: A later analysis tallied 75 million to 85 million unique TCR beta chains across the 600 to 700 repertoires, and some 12 million of those chains were shared by two or more donors. A nearest-neighbor algorithm error-corrected the raw reads and collapsed the reads into unique sequences, merging closely related sequences to remove PCR and sequencing errors. To assign V, D and J gene segments, CDR3 sequences were aligned to IMGT reference sequences. For a sequence to be retained, a match of at least six nucleotides was required to both a V gene segment and a J gene segment. A rearrangement was called productive if the CDR3 had no stop codons and remained in frame with V and J, and every other rearrangement was called non-productive. Following IMGT convention, CDR3 was defined as the stretch from the second conserved V-encoded cysteine up to the conserved J-encoded phenylalanine. In an earlier analysis of approximately 590 of the donors, sequences lacking an unambiguous match to a single V gene segment were excluded. An earlier analysis of a few hundred of the donors called V segments functional above 56.7% productive rearrangements and segregating when the between-donor standard deviation exceeded 5%. A statistical classification framework was built to diagnose cytomegalovirus status from the catalog of TCR beta chain sequences. In a later analysis, V and J genes were assigned by comparing TCR nucleotide sequences against IMGT/GENE-DB human TR gene sequences. A later analysis assigned CDR3 sequences and most-parsimonious VDJ recombination scenarios with the TCRdist pipeline. In a later analysis, every TCR beta chain was defined by the combination of its CDR3 amino acid sequence and its V-gene family, and reads without a unique V-gene family were dropped. To address suspected cross-contamination and a sequencing artifact, a later analysis removed around 600 highly shared, low-generation-probability nucleotide sequences. For each public chain, a later analysis derived a clonal expansion index from normalized ranks of inferred template counts within each repertoire. In a later analysis, generation probabilities were computed using a VDJ recombination model fitted to out-of-frame rearrangements, and the results were checked against IGoR. Hypergeometric tests were used in a later analysis to score TCR-TCR, TCR-HLA and TCR-CMV co-occurrence, with a repertoire-size bias correction applied to the TCR pairs. In a later analysis, false discovery rates were estimated by permuting HLA or CMV assignments 20 times. In a later analysis, co-occurring TCRs were grouped using DBSCAN, with TCRdist sequence similarity added in when clustering inside HLA-allele-positive subsets. Repertoires with fewer than 30,000 or more than 120,000 public chains, plus five repertoires with anomalous nucleotide sharing, were excluded from co-occurrence clustering. Drawn from immuneACCESS, this table holds only the in-frame rearrangements with V and J called that TCRdb kept. Clones are partly lost; checked studies trace under half to an unresolved V gene and leave the rest unexplained. V, J and clone size reflect that table, while D and trimming were determined from the DNA. Recorded for this sample are roughly 100,000 clones; 70% to 90% of them occurred a single time. Clones ranked in the top ten supply over 5% of the sample.

The data derive from a study of cytomegalovirus exposure and HLA in healthy donors (dated by TCRdb to between 2016 and 2019). Background for the entire study: According to an earlier analysis of 550 to 700 of the donors, 200 million or so T cells yielded some 120 million unique TCR beta sequences and approximately 280 Gb of sequence data. The genetic ancestry cluster associated with self-reported Caucasian donors included 81% of the 398 genotyped donors. Typing coverage differed by locus: A, B, C, DRB1 and DQB1 were typed in about 629-630 donors, DQA1 in approximately 520, DPA1 in 600 to 610, and DPB1 in just under 490. Every repertoire in the discovery cohort had been generated on one and the same sequencing platform. Among around 400 genotyped donors of the cohort, an average of around 250,000 unique TCR beta nucleotide sequences was sequenced per donor, of which 15% to 20% were non-productive. Rather than drawing on any new phenotypic data, the later analysis identified candidate immune exposures from TCR beta sequences and the way those sequences occurred across donors. The study aimed to test whether cataloging public T cell receptors could reveal signatures of past pathogen exposure. The study combined high-throughput TCR immunosequencing, statistical association of individual TCRs with disease status, and machine learning to predict cytomegalovirus infection status. Donor age, sex, ethnicity and CMV serostatus were compiled together with the repertoire data. An early release that covered fewer than 800 HLA-typed donors contained around 330 gigabases of sequencing data and about 93 million unique TCR sequences. A later genetic analysis took genome-wide SNP genotypes for about 65% of the roughly 670 donors and used that subset as a discovery cohort. To decide whether each TCR beta V gene segment behaved as functional or pseudogenic, an earlier analysis of approximately 590 of the donors relied on high-throughput TCR beta sequencing. Using immunosequencing, the study profiled T cell repertoires from 500 to 800 subjects and related those repertoires to cytomegalovirus serostatus. Besides the first cohort of around 670 subjects, a separate validation cohort made up of 95 to 150 different subjects was used. A later analysis re-analyzed previously published TCR beta repertoires from hundreds of donors and added high-resolution HLA genotyping to study TCR occurrence patterns. Class I and class II HLA loci were covered by the typing at four-digit resolution. Five DR-DQ haplotypes were treated as single units for association and clustering because of strong linkage in the cohort. Points the paper makes about the study in general: For the cohort, immune exposure information was limited to CMV serostatus. Compared with the 666-donor mean, donors in an Asian-associated ancestry cluster had fewer N-insertions in productive TCRs, according to a later genetic analysis. While some public TCRs were present in many individuals, most TCR sequences turned up only very rarely across donors. In an earlier analysis of about 540 of the donors, most TCR beta V segments were observed in productive rearrangements about 90% or about 30% of the time, broadly matching IMGT annotations. In the study, around 150 TCR beta chains were listed as associated with cytomegalovirus. Cytomegalovirus status was reported to be diagnosed by the classifier with high specificity and sensitivity in both the original and validation cohorts. Only TCR beta chains were sequenced in this cohort, and the absence of alpha or paired-chain data limited detectable features. Because counts were too low, more than 15 rarely observed V segments, including chromosome 9 orphons, were excluded from the earlier analysis of about 500 of the donors. A later analysis found that most CMV-associated TCR beta chains appeared HLA-restricted, with HLA associations seemingly driven largely by CMV exposure. A cluster of highly shared sequence variants was judged likely to represent a technical artifact of the sequencing pipeline. At a false discovery rate of 0.05, a later analysis linked 16,000 or so TCR beta sequences to specific HLA alleles. Sequencing depth was assumed to be roughly uniform across donors in the presence/absence analyses, though that assumption may not hold. In a later analysis, the rate of TCR association differed among HLA loci, with DRB1 alleles having the most associated TCRs and HLA-C alleles having the fewest. When HLA alleles, especially DR and DQ, strongly co-occurred, TCR associations were difficult to assign to individual alleles. A later analysis found that HLA-associated TCR beta chains were more clonally expanded and had lower generation probabilities than equally common non-associated chains. V-gene and J-gene trimming of TCR beta chains was associated with a missense DCLRE1C variant in a later genetic analysis, and the association was replicated in an independent cohort. The 87-base-pair reads could not distinguish some IMGT-functional V segments, including TRBV6-2 and TRBV6-3, so those segments were excluded. In vitro tests confirmed that a few of the cytomegalovirus-associated TCR beta chains recognize cytomegalovirus antigens. The authors suggested that the approach could potentially be generalized to other disease states and immunological phenotypes. A further reported finding was that TCR beta sequences accurately predicted the HLA-A and HLA-B alleles for most subjects in the first cohort. A later analysis reported that several top co-occurrence clusters appeared linked to parvovirus B19, influenza, CMV and Epstein-Barr virus. Because HLA typing was unavailable for some donors at each locus, only the typed subset was used in association tests. Linkage disequilibrium might explain the correlated functional status among segregating V segments, but an unknown experimental factor could not be ruled out.

The cohort was made up of about 610 healthy bone marrow donors. All cohort members were sampled while nominally healthy, although unrecorded immune exposures were likely present. The donor tested CMV seropositive, placing the donor among the 250 to 350 seropositive members of the cohort. Each donor provided a peripheral blood sample, and peripheral blood mononuclear cells were used for TCR beta sequencing. The Qiagen DNeasy Blood Extraction Kit was used to extract genomic DNA from the blood cell samples. Taken from the germline V gene (reference sequence), the CDR1 and CDR2 loops are SEHNR and FQNEAQ. The CDR3 contains 11 residues, cysteine and phenylalanine counted. CDR3 DNA only is kept here, 33 bases in frame from base 1. Deletion took 8 bases off V and 8 bases off J, with a span of 13 bases between the germline ends.

The chain is made from TRBV7-9 and TRBJ2-7; TRBD2 could be the D gene, as 5 bases match. The receptor comes from a woman aged 18-35 years in good health and CMV-seropositive. Sequencing was performed on PBMCs. The CDR3 reads CASDQYGKQYF. The nucleotide sequence is TGTGCCAGCGACCAGTACGGGAAGCAGTACTTC.